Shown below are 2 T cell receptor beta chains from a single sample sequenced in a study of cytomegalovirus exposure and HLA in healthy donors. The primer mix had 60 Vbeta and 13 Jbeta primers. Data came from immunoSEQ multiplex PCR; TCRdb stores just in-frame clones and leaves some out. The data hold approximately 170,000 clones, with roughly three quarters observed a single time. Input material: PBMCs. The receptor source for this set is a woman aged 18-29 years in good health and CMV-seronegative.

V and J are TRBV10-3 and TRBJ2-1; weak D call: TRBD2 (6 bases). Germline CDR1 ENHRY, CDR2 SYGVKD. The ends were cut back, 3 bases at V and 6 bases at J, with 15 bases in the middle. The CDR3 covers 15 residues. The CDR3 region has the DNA TGTGCCATCAGTGACCGTACCGGGACTCTCAATGAGCAGTTCTTC. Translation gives CAISDRTGTLNEQFF.

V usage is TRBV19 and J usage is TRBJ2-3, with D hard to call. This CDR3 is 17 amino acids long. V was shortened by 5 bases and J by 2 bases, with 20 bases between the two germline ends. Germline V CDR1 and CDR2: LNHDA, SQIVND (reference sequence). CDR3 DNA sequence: TGTGCCAGTAGTGCGACTTCGATATTCGGTTACACAGATACGCAGTATTTT. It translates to CASSATSIFGYTDTQYF.